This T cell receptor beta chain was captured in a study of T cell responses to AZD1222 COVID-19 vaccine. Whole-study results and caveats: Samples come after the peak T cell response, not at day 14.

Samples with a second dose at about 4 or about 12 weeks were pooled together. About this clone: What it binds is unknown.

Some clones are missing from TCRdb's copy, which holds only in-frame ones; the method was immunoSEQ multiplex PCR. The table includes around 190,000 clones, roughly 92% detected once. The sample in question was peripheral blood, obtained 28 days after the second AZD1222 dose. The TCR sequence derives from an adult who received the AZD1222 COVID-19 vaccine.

The CDR3 coding sequence is TGTGCCAGCAGCTTAGTTGGGCAAGGACAGGGGAGTAACGGGGAGCTGTTTTTT. Translating it yields CASSLVGQGQGSNGELFF. This rearrangement joins TRBV7-2 to TRBJ2-2; 9 bases line up with TRBD1. The V segment lost 1 base and the J segment 7 bases; nucleotides outside the gene matches: 13. The CDR3 has 18 residues. In germline, CDR1 is SGHTA, CDR2 FQGNSA. The whole variable domain, filled in from reference TRBV7-2 and TRBJ2-2, reads GAGVSQSPSNKVTEKGKDVELRCDPISGHTALYWYRQSLGQGLEFLIYFQGNSAPDKSGLPSDRFSAERTGGSVSTLTIQRTQQEDSAVYLCASSLVGQGQGSNGELFFGEGSRLTVL.